What follows are 32 T cell receptor beta chains derived from one specimen sequenced in a study of control samples from healthy donors and cancer patients (TCRdb year 2020). Library preparation was by the immunoSEQ multiplex PCR assay. TCRdb provides this immuneACCESS table in a form limited to in-frame rearrangements. Some clones are lacking; in checked studies, under half of them reflect an unresolved V gene, and why the rest are absent is not known. Across this sample there are more than 150,000 clones, with over 90% seen only once. The top ten constitute over 2% of the sample. Sequenced: blood. The receptor source for this set is a man aged 50 to 59 in good health.

The chain joins TRBV20-1 to TRBJ1-1; TRBD1 is a possible D gene (5 bases). The CDR3 runs to 11 residues. The V end was cut by 3 bases, the J end by 7 bases, with 9 bases between. Germline assignment: CDR1 DFQATT and CDR2 SNEGSKA (reference sequence). The CDR3 is CSASGAYEAFF. The CDR3 DNA reads as TGCAGTGCTAGTGGGGCATATGAAGCTTTCTTT.

Here the CDR3 DNA reads TGTGCCAGCAGTGACTTAGCGGGAGAATCAAATTTCCGCAATGAGCAGTTCTTC. Translation: CASSDLAGESNFRNEQFF. The rearrangement links TRBV2 to TRBJ2-1, with 9 bases aligning to TRBD2. This CDR3 has 18 amino acids. The V gene end was trimmed by 3 bases and the J gene end by 6 bases; junction bases not matched to a gene: 15. Per germline, CDR1 SNHLY and CDR2 FYNNEI.

J is TRBJ2-7 and V is TRBV5-1; TRBD1 matches at 9 bases. The V gene's germline CDR1 is SGHRS and CDR2 YFSETQ. Trimming took 2 bases from V and 3 from J; bases not matched to a gene: 3. This CDR3 spans 14 amino acids. In DNA form, the CDR3 reads TGCGCCAGCAGCTTCACAGGGGGCGGCTACGAGCAGTACTTC. Its translation: CASSFTGGGYEQYF.

This clone was seen a few times. The V call is TRBV4-1, the J call TRBJ2-1, with a possible D match to TRBD2 (5 bases). This CDR3 region has 15 residues. In germline, CDR1 is MGHRA, CDR2 YSYEKL. Trimming pared 1 base from V and 1 base from J, leaving 8 bases between. CDR3 loop: CASSQVANSYNEQFF. The CDR3 bases are TGCGCCAGCAGCCAAGTAGCGAATTCCTACAATGAGCAGTTCTTC.

V usage is TRBV6-5 and J usage is TRBJ2-7, with 9 bases matching TRBD1. After removal of 6 bases from V and 3 bases from J, the junction contained 6 bases not matched to a gene. The CDR3 has 14 residues. Germline CDR1 and CDR2: MNHEY and SVGAGI. The CDR3: CASRSGTGNYEQYF. As DNA, the CDR3 is TGTGCCAGCAGGTCCGGGACAGGGAACTACGAGCAGTACTTC.

This chain connects TRBV5-1 to TRBJ1-4; 10 positions match TRBD1. The V and J ends lost 0 bases and 7 bases, in that order; junction bases with no gene match: 9. CDR1 is SGHRS, CDR2 YFSETQ, per germline. CDR3 length: 17 residues. The DNA of the CDR3 is TGCGCCAGCAGCTTGGGACAGGGGGCACCGCGCGGTGAAAAACTGTTTTTT. Encoded protein: CASSLGQGAPRGEKLFF.

The chain recombines TRBV5-1 with TRBJ2-4, with a possible D match to TRBD1 (5 bases). Germline V lookup: CDR1 SGHRS, CDR2 YFSETQ. Between the trimmed V and J ends, which lost 0 bases and 7 bases, there was a span of 11 bases. CDR3 length equals 14 residues. This CDR3 reads CASSLGQAGNIQYF. CDR3 in DNA: TGCGCCAGCAGCTTGGGGCAGGCAGGGAACATTCAGTACTTC.

The chain has TRBV28 and TRBJ1-6; no firm D call. V dropped 3 bases and J dropped 4 bases, with 10 bases sitting between them. This CDR3 is built from 15 residues. Germline V gene lookup returns CDR1 MDHEN and CDR2 SYDVKM. The CDR3 nucleotides read TGTGCCAGCAGTTTGATAGGGCATTATAATTCACCCCTCCACTTT. Translation: CASSLIGHYNSPLHF.

This clone was found once. V is TRBV5-1 and J is TRBJ2-2; the match to TRBD2 covers 9 bases. The CDR3 length is 16 residues. V was clipped by 1 base and J by 7 bases; unmatched bases: 8. Germline V gene data show CDR1 as SGHRS and CDR2 as YFSETQ. DNA of the CDR3: TGCGCCAGCAGCTTGTTCTCTAGCGGGATGTTCGGGGAGCTGTTTTTT. This sequence encodes CASSLFSSGMFGELFF.

The rearrangement links TRBV6-5 to TRBJ1-2; D might be TRBD1 (5 bases). Looked up from germline, CDR1 is MNHEY and CDR2 is SVGAGI. CDR3 length: 16 residues. The V and J ends lost 2 bases and 1 base respectively, with 14 bases between them. The CDR3: CASSYRRQNFNYGYTF. The CDR3 DNA sequence: TGTGCCAGCAGTTACCGCCGACAGAATTTTAACTATGGCTACACCTTC.

This clone showed up just once. V gene TRBV6-1 combines with J gene TRBJ1-1; 8 nucleotides match TRBD1. The CDR3 consists of 15 residues. Germline V gene lookup returns CDR1 MNHNS and CDR2 SASEGT. Trimming removed 3 bases from V and 5 bases from J; junction bases left unmatched: 8. The CDR3 is CASSDAGGAYTEAFF. CDR3 nucleotide sequence: TGTGCCAGCAGTGACGCAGGGGGCGCTTATACTGAAGCTTTCTTT.

This chain links TRBV2 with TRBJ1-2; D possibly corresponds to TRBD1 (6 bases). The germline V gene encodes CDR1 SNHLY and CDR2 FYNNEI. Trimming left V 7 bases short and J 4 bases short, with 13 bases between. The CDR3 is made up of 13 amino acids. CDR3 bases: TGTGCCAGCACTCCGACAGGTCCCTATGGCTACACCTTC. Translating gives CASTPTGPYGYTF.

The chain uses TRBV27 and TRBJ2-2, with D possibly TRBD1 on 5 matching bases. V was cut by 5 bases and J by 5 bases, with 12 bases left in between. The length of the CDR3 is 14 residues. From germline, CDR1 is MNHEY and CDR2 SMNVEV (reference sequence). CDR3 region: CASSGSGWTGELFF. CDR3 nucleotide sequence: TGTGCCAGCAGTGGGTCAGGGTGGACCGGGGAGCTGTTTTTT.

This sequence joins TRBV19 and TRBJ2-7, with 11 positions matching TRBD2. The CDR3 consists of 15 residues. J was trimmed by 2 bases and V by 4 bases; bases with no gene match: 4. Germline V gene data show CDR1 as LNHDA and CDR2 as SQIVND (reference sequence). The CDR3 DNA is TGTGCCAGTAGTACGGGGACTAGCGGACCCTACGAGCAGTACTTC. It translates to CASSTGTSGPYEQYF.

This clone was recorded once. The chain uses TRBV11-2 and TRBJ2-6, with D uncertain. V lost 5 bases and J lost 0, with 17 bases in between. CDR3 size: 18 residues. In germline, CDR1 is SGHAT, CDR2 FQNNGV. The CDR3 DNA reads TGTGCCAGCAGCCCGAGTGGCGGCACTTACTCTGGGGCCAACGTCCTGACTTTC. This gives the protein CASSPSGGTYSGANVLTF.

The CDR3 DNA reads TGCGCCAGCAGCTTGGACCCCCCGAATCAGGAAGCTTTCTTT. The encoded protein is CASSLDPPNQEAFF. The chain uses TRBV5-1 and TRBJ1-1, with unresolved D. Germline CDR1 reads SGHRS; CDR2 reads YFSETQ. The CDR3 has 14 amino acids. With 0 bases removed from V and 8 bases from J, the gap between germline ends came to 14 bases. The entire variable domain, with the rest obtained from reference TRBV5-1 and TRBJ1-1, is as follows: KAGVTQTPRYLIKTRGQQVTLSCSPISGHRSVSWYQQTPGQGLQFLFEYFSETQRNKGNFPGRFSGRQFSNSRSEMNVSTLELGDSALYLCASSLDPPNQEAFFGQGTRLTVV.

The V and J genes are TRBV13 and TRBJ2-5, with 8 nucleotides matching TRBD1. This CDR3 has 14 residues. J was trimmed by 7 bases and V by 4 bases; bases with no gene match: 8. From germline, CDR1 is PRHDT and CDR2 FYEKMQ (reference sequence). For the CDR3, the DNA is TGTGCCAGCAGCTCGGACAGGGACTTGGGGACCCAGTACTTC. Encoded protein: CASSSDRDLGTQYF.

V and J are TRBV5-6 and TRBJ2-5, with TRBD2 matching 10 bases. This CDR3 has 15 amino acids. Losses at the gene ends were 3 bases for V and 4 bases for J; bases not matched to a gene: 6. The V gene's germline CDR1 is SGHDT and CDR2 YYEEEE. The CDR3 bases are TGTGCCAGCAGCTCGGGACTAGCGCTTTTAGAGACCCAGTACTTC. Amino acids: CASSSGLALLETQYF.

The chain is built from TRBV6-2 or TRBV6-3 and TRBJ2-7; TRBD2 agrees at 7 bases. Germline assignment: CDR1 MNHEY and CDR2 SVGEGT. The CDR3 has 15 amino acids. V trimming: 4 bases; J trimming: 3 bases; junction bases outside the gene matches: 9. The CDR3 spells CASSSPGLVYYEQYF. CDR3 sequence (DNA): TGTGCCAGCAGTTCCCCCGGACTAGTCTACTACGAGCAGTACTTC.

The V and J genes are TRBV23-1 and TRBJ2-7; D perhaps matches TRBD1 (6 bases). TRBV23-1 is designated an ORF whose function remains uncertain. This CDR3 comprises 13 residues. Trimming pared 10 bases from V and 0 bases from J, leaving 13 bases between. CDR3 region: CATYRVSSYEQYF. The CDR3 DNA reads as TGCGCCACATACAGGGTGAGCTCCTACGAGCAGTACTTC.

The genes are TRBV9 and TRBJ2-3, with 7 bases aligning to TRBD2. V shed 5 bases and J 0 bases; nucleotides not matched to a gene: 12. Germline V gene sequence: CDR1 SGDLS, CDR2 YYNGEE. The CDR3 is made up of 17 amino acids. The CDR3 sequence: CASSPEGGRPSTDTQYF. The CDR3 bases are TGTGCCAGCAGTCCCGAGGGAGGGCGGCCTAGCACAGATACGCAGTATTTT.

V and J are TRBV24-1 and TRBJ1-1, with a tentative D call TRBD1 (6 bases). Germline V gives CDR1 KGHDR, CDR2 SFDVKD. Trimming left V 3 bases short and J 10 bases short, with 11 bases between. This CDR3 has 12 residues. CDR3 sequence: CATSDGDTSAFF. The CDR3 region has the DNA TGTGCCACCAGTGATGGGGACACGTCAGCTTTCTTT.

The chain recombines TRBV5-1 with TRBJ1-5; no clear D gene. In germline, CDR1 is SGHRS, CDR2 YFSETQ. CDR3 size: 13 residues. V shed 0 bases and J shed 5 bases, with 6 bases lying between them. The CDR3 spells CASSLGADQPQHF. The DNA for the CDR3 is TGCGCCAGCAGCTTGGGGGCGGATCAGCCCCAGCATTTT. Using reference TRBV5-1 and TRBJ1-5 for the parts outside the CDR3, the full variable domain is KAGVTQTPRYLIKTRGQQVTLSCSPISGHRSVSWYQQTPGQGLQFLFEYFSETQRNKGNFPGRFSGRQFSNSRSEMNVSTLELGDSALYLCASSLGADQPQHFGDGTRLSIL.

In this sample, this clone turned up a few times. The CDR3 loop reads CASRKRGEAFF. In DNA form, the CDR3 reads TGTGCCAGCCGTAAGAGGGGTGAAGCTTTCTTT. This sequence joins TRBV6-5 and TRBJ1-1; possibly TRBD1 for D (5 bases). Germline V gene sequence: CDR1 MNHEY, CDR2 SVGAGI. The CDR3 runs to 11 residues. The V end was cut by 8 bases, the J end by 7 bases, with 11 bases between.

The chain links TRBV5-4 to TRBJ2-3; D uncertain. The CDR3 runs 16 residues. Looked up from germline, CDR1 is SGHNT and CDR2 is YYREEE (reference sequence). With 5 bases removed from V and 2 bases from J, the gap between germline ends came to 18 bases. The CDR3 spells CASSSGVSLYTDTQYF. For the CDR3, the DNA is TGTGCCAGCAGTTCTGGTGTCAGCCTCTACACAGATACGCAGTATTTT.

The chain links TRBV5-1 to TRBJ1-1; 8 bases agree with TRBD1. The ends lost 4 bases at V and 4 bases at J; junction bases unmatched: 9. The CDR3 spans 15 residues. Germline lookup yields CDR1 SGHRS and CDR2 YFSETQ. As DNA, the CDR3 is TGCGCCAGCAGCCTCTACAGGGGGAAGACCACTGAAGCTTTCTTT. This codes for CASSLYRGKTTEAFF.

This clone occurred once. V and J are TRBV19 and TRBJ1-2, with D perhaps TRBD1 (5 bases). The CDR3 length is 13 residues. Germline CDR1 is LNHDA and CDR2 is SQIVND (reference sequence). V was trimmed by 3 bases and J by 2 bases, leaving 7 bases between them. The CDR3 sequence: CASSMRGNYGYTF. The CDR3 bases are TGTGCCAGTAGTATGCGGGGCAACTATGGCTACACCTTC.

CDR3 sequence (DNA): TGTGCCAGCAATAGGGGTGGAACTGTGCCCTACGAGCAGTACTTC. Residues: CASNRGGTVPYEQYF. The chain has TRBV28 and TRBJ2-7; D possibly corresponds to TRBD1 (5 bases). The CDR3 length is 15 residues. Trimming removed 7 bases from V and 2 bases from J, with 18 bases in between. Germline V gene data show CDR1 as MDHEN and CDR2 as SYDVKM.

The chain employs TRBV5-4 and TRBJ2-7; D remains ambiguous. This CDR3 spans 11 amino acids. Looked up from germline, CDR1 is SGHNT and CDR2 is YYREEE (reference sequence). V lost 3 bases, J lost 4 bases, and 5 bases lay in between. CDR3 DNA: TGTGCCAGCAGCTCCTTTTACGAGCAGTACTTC. This sequence encodes CASSSFYEQYF.

The chain is built from TRBV11-2 and TRBJ2-7; D gene unclear. CDR3 length equals 15 residues. Germline assignment: CDR1 SGHAT and CDR2 FQNNGV. V was shortened by 1 base and J by 1 base, with 11 bases between the two germline ends. The CDR3 DNA reads as TGTGCCAGCAGCTTAGTCTCTGGCCTTTCCTACGAGCAGTACTTC. This codes for CASSLVSGLSYEQYF. The full variable domain, its missing parts supplied by reference TRBV11-2 and TRBJ2-7, is EAGVAQSPRYKIIEKRQSVAFWCNPISGHATLYWYQQILGQGPKLLIQFQNNGVVDDSQLPKDRFSAERLKGVDSTLKIQPAKLEDSAVYLCASSLVSGLSYEQYFGPGTRLTVT.

The chain links TRBV29-1 to TRBJ2-3; D gene uncertain. Germline V gene data show CDR1 as SQVTM and CDR2 as ANQGSEA. CDR3 length equals 10 residues. Trimming took 4 bases from V and 12 from J, leaving 11 bases between them. The CDR3 bases are TGCAGCGTTGTGGAAGTGAGTCAGTATTTT. It translates to CSVVEVSQYF.

This clone was seen once. The chain's CDR3 is CASSGGRGGSPLHF. The CDR3 coding sequence is TGCGCCAGCAGTGGTGGTAGGGGGGGATCACCCCTCCACTTT. This chain links TRBV10-2 with TRBJ1-6; possible D gene TRBD1, 6 bases. The CDR3 runs 14 residues. V was cut by 4 bases and J by 10 bases, with 14 bases left in between. Germline CDR1 and CDR2: WSHSY and SAAADI.